One and the same sample provided the 10 T cell receptor beta chains below, sequenced in a study of blood T cell repertoires in COVID-19 (dated by TCRdb to 2020 to 2021). Library preparation was by the immunoSEQ multiplex PCR assay. TCRdb provides this immuneACCESS table in a form limited to in-frame rearrangements. Some clones are lacking; in checked studies, under half of them reflect an unresolved V gene, and why the rest are absent is not known. The sample profile shows 80,000 to 95,000 clones; about nine tenths of them were found once. The ten largest clonotypes hold 1.8% of the sample. The material sequenced was peripheral blood. The source is a human donor with active COVID-19. The donor label of this sample is uncertain.

This clone was recorded a few times. The chain joins TRBV6-5 to TRBJ2-7; weak D call: TRBD2 (5 bases). The CDR3 totals 14 residues. Germline loops: CDR1 MNHEY, CDR2 SVGAGI. Trimming took 5 bases from V and 0 from J, leaving 11 bases between them. The CDR3 here is CASSRGFSSYEQYF. The DNA of the CDR3 is TGTGCCAGCAGTCGGGGTTTCAGCTCCTACGAGCAGTACTTC.

The chain employs TRBV5-1 and TRBJ2-1; 12 nucleotides match TRBD2. CDR1 is SGHRS and CDR2 is YFSETQ in the germline V gene. The CDR3 runs to 15 residues. Trimming removed 5 bases from V and 8 bases from J; junction bases left unmatched: 8. CDR3 sequence (DNA): TGCGCCAGCAGGGGGAGACTAGCGGGGGTATATGAGCAGTTCTTC. Translated: CASRGRLAGVYEQFF.

The chain has TRBV7-2 and TRBJ2-6, with 7 bases lining up with TRBD1. V lost 4 bases, J lost 0 bases, and 12 bases stayed unmatched. Germline V gene data show CDR1 as SGHTA and CDR2 as FQGNSA. The CDR3 runs 19 residues. The CDR3, as DNA: TGTGCCAGCAGCTCCCGGACAGGTGGAATCGACTCTGGGGCCAACGTCCTGACTTTC. Its translation is CASSSRTGGIDSGANVLTF.

The chain has TRBV24-1 and TRBJ2-3; D is possibly TRBD1 (5 bases). CDR1 KGHDR and CDR2 SFDVKD come from the germline V gene. This CDR3 is 15 amino acids long. The germline V and J ends were trimmed by 0 bases and 1 base, with 7 bases remaining between them. CDR3 sequence: CATSDLFRGTDTQYF. Here the CDR3 DNA reads TGTGCCACCAGTGATTTGTTCAGGGGCACAGATACGCAGTATTTT.

The chain couples TRBV9 to TRBJ1-3; D remains unclear. CDR1 is SGDLS, CDR2 YYNGEE, per germline. Between the trimmed V and J ends, which lost 3 bases and 3 bases, there was a span of 13 bases. The CDR3 length is 15 residues. The CDR3 DNA sequence: TGTGCCAGCAGCGCCTCTAGGATAAATGGAAACACCATATATTTT. As protein: CASSASRINGNTIYF.

The rearrangement uses TRBV4-3 and TRBJ2-1; 8 positions agree with TRBD2. The CDR3 is made up of 17 amino acids. The V and J ends lost 3 bases and 4 bases, in that order; junction bases with no gene match: 11. CDR1 is LGHNA, CDR2 YSLEER, per germline. DNA of the CDR3: TGCGCCAGCAGCCAGATGACGAGTAGCGGGGAGTACAATGAGCAGTTCTTC. This codes for CASSQMTSSGEYNEQFF.

This chain uses TRBV6-5 with TRBJ1-4; D unresolved. This CDR3 is 14 amino acids long. V lost 9 bases to trimming and J lost 8 bases, with 19 bases between them. Germline loops: CDR1 MNHEY, CDR2 SVGAGI. CDR3 DNA: TGTGCCAGTCACCGGGAGGCAGAGAGAGAAAAACTGTTTTTT. This encodes CASHREAEREKLFF.

J is TRBJ1-1 and V is TRBV4-2; D is undetermined. The V and J ends lost 4 bases and 2 bases respectively, with 14 bases between them. This CDR3 region has 15 residues. Germline CDR1 reads LGHNA; CDR2 reads YNFKEQ. The CDR3 nucleotides are TGTGCCAGCAGCCTCCATAGGGAGATAAACACTGAAGCTTTCTTT. This translates into CASSLHREINTEAFF.

This clone was counted a single time. The chain has TRBV10-3 and TRBJ1-4; 7 bases agree with TRBD1. Per the germline V gene, CDR1 is ENHRY and CDR2 is SYGVKD. V dropped 0 bases and J dropped 2; count of bases not matched to a gene: 12. The CDR3 loop spans 19 amino acids. CDR3 sequence (DNA): TGTGCCATCAGTGAGTCGGGTAGGGGGCACGTCGGGACTAATGAAAAACTGTTTTTT. The encoded protein is CAISESGRGHVGTNEKLFF.

This chain links TRBV18 with TRBJ1-1; maybe TRBD1 (6 bases). The CDR3 extends over 15 amino acids. The V gene's germline CDR1 is KGHSH and CDR2 LQKENI. Trimming pared 3 bases from V and 6 bases from J, leaving 17 bases between. CDR3 sequence: CASSPGSGEGAEAFF. Written as DNA, the CDR3 is TGTGCCAGCTCACCTGGGTCAGGGGAGGGGGCTGAAGCTTTCTTT.